This TCR beta chain was captured by sequencing in a study of blood T cell repertoires in COVID-19. TCRdb's table, derived via immunoSEQ multiplex PCR, lists solely in-frame clones and lacks some. The sample includes 250,000 or so clones, 80% to 90% of them seen just once. J lost 2 bases, V lost 0 bases, and 8 bases had no gene match. In germline, CDR1 is MGHRA, CDR2 YSYEKL. The CDR3 totals 17 residues. This clone is a singleton in its sample. This TCR derives from a woman in her fifties or sixties who had been exposed to COVID-19. Material: PBMCs or T cells enriched from blood (not recorded which). The J gene is TRBJ1-2, the V gene TRBV4-1, with 8 bases lining up with TRBD1. In DNA form, the CDR3 reads TGCGCCAGCAGCCAAGATTGGACAGGGCGAACGAACTATGGCTACACCTTC. This codes for CASSQDWTGRTNYGYTF.